This TCR beta chain was identified in a study of cytomegalovirus exposure and HLA in healthy donors. As for the study in general: The same platform used for the 500 to 850 first-cohort repertoires was also used for the 120 validation repertoires, as a later analysis reported.

Comments on this clone: Its antigen is unknown.

Study-wide results and limits: Most sequenced TCRs were rare (though some public TCRs occurred in many donors). Clusters of TCRs from the first cohort tended to co-occur in the 130 or so validation repertoires (as a later analysis found). According to the study, some 160 TCR beta chains were cytomegalovirus-associated.

V lost 5 bases and J lost 0; bases outside the gene matches: 2. Germline CDR1 is ENHRY and CDR2 is SYGVKD. There are 14 residues in the CDR3. Assay used: immunoSEQ multiplex PCR; TCRdb lists only in-frame clones, some missing. This table has 150,000 to 200,000 clones, 85% to 90% appearing once. Sequenced material: PBMCs. The sequence derives from a man aged 18 to 29 in good health and CMV-seropositive. The rearrangement uses TRBV10-3 and TRBJ2-3, with 7 bases identical to TRBD1. For the CDR3, the DNA is TGTGCCATCAGTAAGGGACAGAGCACAGATACGCAGTATTTT. Amino acids: CAISKGQSTDTQYF.